Detailed here is one T cell receptor (beta chain). Relative to the germline gene, one junction end is altered; a read error may explain this. Other DNA sequences within the sample encode an identical CDR3. This sample was taken from a study of cytomegalovirus exposure and HLA in healthy donors. The CDR3 spans 13 residues. Germline V CDR1 and CDR2: LNHDA, SQIVND (reference sequence). PCR was performed using 60 Vbeta and 13 Jbeta primers. The table came from immunoSEQ multiplex PCR; TCRdb's copy has only in-frame clones and leaves some out. This table holds around 74,000 clones. The chain recombines TRBV19 with TRBJ1-6, with TRBD1 as a possible D gene (6 bases). This sequence originates from a man in his thirties or forties in good health and CMV-seronegative. Sample: PBMCs. The CDR3 bases are TGCGCCAGTGCGACAGGTGCCCGTATGGCCCTCCACTTT. This translates into CASATGARMALHF.